The 6 T cell receptor beta chains presented below share a single source sample, sequenced in a study of blood T cell repertoires in COVID-19 (dated by TCRdb to the early 2020s). Preparation of the library involved the immunoSEQ multiplex PCR assay. What TCRdb holds here is the immuneACCESS table cut down to in-frame rearrangements. Part of the clones is not present; checked against another copy, under half of the missing clones reflect an unresolved V gene, and the others are unexplained. The sample yields 230,000 or so clones; roughly 84% were counted once. The ten largest clones represent about 4.5% of the sample. The sequenced sample consisted of peripheral blood. These receptors originate from a man in his fifties or sixties with active or convalescent COVID-19.

The genes are TRBV20-1 and TRBJ1-2; D gene uncertain. CDR3 length equals 11 residues. From germline, CDR1 is DFQATT and CDR2 SNEGSKA (reference sequence). V was cut by 7 bases and J by 5 bases, with 11 bases left in between. The CDR3 sequence: CSDVPRYGYTF. The CDR3 DNA is TGCAGTGACGTCCCGAGGTATGGCTACACCTTC.

This chain links TRBV2 with TRBJ2-5; D is perhaps TRBD1 (6 bases). Germline lookup yields CDR1 SNHLY and CDR2 FYNNEI. The CDR3 consists of 12 residues. Trimming took off 7 bases at V and 7 bases at J, with 13 bases between the two ends. The CDR3 is CASKGDKGTQYF. The CDR3, as DNA: TGTGCCAGCAAGGGGGACAAGGGGACCCAGTACTTC.

This chain connects TRBV4-2 to TRBJ2-1, with 9 bases matching TRBD2. CDR3 length: 16 residues. The J segment lost 7 bases and the V segment lost 1 base, leaving 8 bases of the junction unmatched. Germline lookup yields CDR1 LGHNA and CDR2 YNFKEQ. Here the CDR3 DNA reads TGTGCCAGCAGCCAAGGGGCGGCGGGGGGGCTAAATGAGCAGTTCTTC. Protein sequence: CASSQGAAGGLNEQFF.

V usage is TRBV5-1 and J usage is TRBJ2-7; TRBD2 matches 10 bases. CDR1 is SGHRS, CDR2 YFSETQ, per germline. The CDR3 runs to 15 residues. V was pared by 0 bases and J by 2 bases, with 2 bases of the junction left unmatched. The chain's CDR3 is CASSLELAGPYEQYF. The CDR3 coding sequence is TGCGCCAGCAGCTTGGAACTAGCGGGGCCCTACGAGCAGTACTTC.

The V gene is TRBV5-6, the J gene TRBJ2-7; D ambiguous. Per germline, CDR1 SGHDT and CDR2 YYEEEE. The CDR3 has 15 residues. V lost 1 base and J 3 bases, leaving 14 bases between the germline ends. The CDR3 nucleotides read TGTGCCAGCAGCTTGAGTATTGAGTACAGCTACGAGCAGTACTTC. Translated, it gives CASSLSIEYSYEQYF.

This rearrangement joins TRBV2 to TRBJ1-5; no clear D gene. Trimming stripped 8 bases from V and 2 bases from J, with 7 bases between. This CDR3 has 12 residues. Germline V gene sequence: CDR1 SNHLY, CDR2 FYNNEI. CDR3 nucleotide sequence: TGTGCCAGCGATGCAGGCAATCAGCCCCAGCATTTT. This translates into CASDAGNQPQHF.